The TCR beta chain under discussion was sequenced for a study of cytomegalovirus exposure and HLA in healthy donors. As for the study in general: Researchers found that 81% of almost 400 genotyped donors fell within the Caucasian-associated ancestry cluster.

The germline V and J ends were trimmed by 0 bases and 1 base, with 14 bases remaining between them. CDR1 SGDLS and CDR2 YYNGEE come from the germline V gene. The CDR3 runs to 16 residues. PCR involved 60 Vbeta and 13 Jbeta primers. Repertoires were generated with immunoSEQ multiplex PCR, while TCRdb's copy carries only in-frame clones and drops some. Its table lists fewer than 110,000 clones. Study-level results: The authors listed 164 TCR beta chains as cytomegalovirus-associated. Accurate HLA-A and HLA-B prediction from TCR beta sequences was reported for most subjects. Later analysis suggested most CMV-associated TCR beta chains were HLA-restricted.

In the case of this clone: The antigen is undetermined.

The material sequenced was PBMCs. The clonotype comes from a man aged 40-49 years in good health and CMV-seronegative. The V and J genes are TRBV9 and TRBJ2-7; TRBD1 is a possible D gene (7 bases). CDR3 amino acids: CASSVASTGRSYEQYF. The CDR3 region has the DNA TGTGCCAGCAGCGTAGCGTCGACAGGGAGGTCCTACGAGCAGTACTTC.